The T cell receptor beta chain under discussion was sequenced for a study of T cell responses to AZD1222 COVID-19 vaccine. Study-level information: Pooled together were second doses at about 4 or about 12 weeks.

Germline loops: CDR1 SEHNR, CDR2 FQNEAQ (reference sequence). The CDR3 length is 19 residues. Trimming left V 5 bases short and J 3 bases short, with 23 bases between. Clones were sequenced by immunoSEQ multiplex PCR, and TCRdb holds only the in-frame ones, with some missing. The data contain around 120,000 clones, about 92% of them singletons. General study findings and limits: Baseline seropositives among AZD1222 recipients totaled only five or six. Breadth and depth of Spike-specific TCRs rose after two AZD1222 doses. Donors, mostly white British, included more females; clonal diversity was possibly underestimated.

Concerning this clone itself: Its antigen is currently unknown.

The starting material was peripheral blood, obtained on day 0 of AZD1222 vaccination. The J gene is TRBJ2-6, the V gene TRBV7-9; tentatively, D is TRBD2 (6 bases). This TCR came from an adult in good health. The chain's CDR3 is CASSHTPLAQPRGANVLTF. CDR3 nucleotide sequence: TGTGCCAGCAGCCACACCCCGCTAGCGCAACCCCGTGGGGCCAACGTCCTGACTTTC.